Below are 12 T cell receptor beta chains sequenced from a single sample in a study of T cell responses to AZD1222 COVID-19 vaccine. Generated by immunoSEQ multiplex PCR, the TCRdb table keeps only in-frame clones and is missing some. This sample has 65,000 to 85,000 clones, with approximately 84% found just once. The material was peripheral blood, obtained on day 0 of AZD1222 vaccination. Every receptor here comes from an adult in good health.

The chain is built from TRBV28 and TRBJ2-7; D may match TRBD1 or TRBD2 (5 bases each). V lost 6 bases and J lost 5, with 14 bases in between. This CDR3 has 13 amino acids. In germline, CDR1 is MDHEN, CDR2 SYDVKM. The CDR3 spells CASRAVGDHEQYF. In DNA form, the CDR3 reads TGTGCCAGCAGGGCTGTTGGGGACCACGAGCAGTACTTC.

The chain recombines TRBV7-8 with TRBJ2-3; perhaps D is TRBD1 or TRBD2 (5 bases each). CDR3 length equals 16 residues. The germline V and J ends were trimmed by 3 bases and 0 bases, with 13 bases remaining between them. Germline V lookup: CDR1 SGHVS, CDR2 FQNEAQ. The chain's CDR3 is CASSFLPWGSTDTQYF. CDR3 nucleotide sequence: TGTGCCAGCAGCTTCCTACCGTGGGGGAGCACAGATACGCAGTATTTT. The full variable domain, completed using reference TRBV7-8 and TRBJ2-3, is GAGVSQSPRYKVAKRGQDVALRCDPISGHVSLFWYQQALGQGPEFLTYFQNEAQLDKSGLPSDRFFAERPEGSVSTLKIQRTQQEDSAVYLCASSFLPWGSTDTQYFGPGTRLTVL.

The rearrangement uses TRBV27 and TRBJ1-2; possibly TRBD1 for D (5 bases). The CDR3 totals 13 residues. The V end lost 5 bases, the J end lost 3 bases, and 10 bases lay between the germline ends. CDR1 and CDR2 from the germline V gene are MNHEY and SMNVEV (reference sequence). The CDR3 coding sequence is TGTGCCAGCAGTCAAGGGGCCTACTATGGCTACACCTTC. Protein: CASSQGAYYGYTF.

This chain joins TRBV4-1 and TRBJ1-2, with D possibly being TRBD1 (6 bases). V was trimmed by 4 bases and J by 4 bases, leaving 13 bases between them. CDR1 is MGHRA and CDR2 is YSYEKL in the germline V gene. The CDR3 has 14 amino acids. Here the CDR3 reads CASSPLQGGYGYTF. DNA for the CDR3: TGCGCCAGCAGCCCCCTACAGGGAGGCTATGGCTACACCTTC.

The CDR3 loop reads CASSLTDRSAQGYTF. CDR3 DNA sequence: TGTGCCAGCAGCTTAACGGACAGATCGGCGCAGGGCTACACCTTC. The chain couples TRBV11-1 to TRBJ1-2, with D possibly TRBD1 on 6 matching bases. V gave up 2 bases and J gave up 8 bases, with 18 bases separating them. The CDR3 contains 15 residues. CDR1 is SGHAT and CDR2 is FQDESV in the germline V gene (reference sequence).

V usage is TRBV28 and J usage is TRBJ1-2; 10 bases are a match to TRBD1. Germline lookup yields CDR1 MDHEN and CDR2 SYDVKM. V lost 7 bases and J lost 8; bases outside the gene matches: 13. This CDR3 has 15 residues. The CDR3 here is CASTTRTGGGGGYTF. In DNA form, the CDR3 reads TGTGCCAGCACTACCAGGACAGGGGGTGGAGGGGGCTACACCTTC.

J is TRBJ1-2 and V is TRBV6-6, with 12 positions matching TRBD1. J was trimmed by 9 bases and V by 6 bases; bases with no gene match: 5. Germline V gives CDR1 MNHNY, CDR2 SVGAGI (reference sequence). The CDR3 is 13 amino acids. CDR3 in amino acids: CASRPGQGASYTF. For the CDR3, the DNA is TGTGCCAGCAGACCGGGACAGGGGGCAAGCTACACCTTC.

This clone was detected a few times. The chain links TRBV7-9 to TRBJ1-4; the D is unclear. Trimming pared 4 bases from V and 0 bases from J, leaving 18 bases between. This CDR3 contains 18 residues. Per germline, CDR1 SEHNR and CDR2 FQNEAQ (reference sequence). The chain's CDR3 is CASSSGSGSWATNEKLFF. The DNA for the CDR3 is TGTGCCAGCAGCTCCGGAAGTGGGTCATGGGCAACTAATGAAAAACTGTTTTTT. Supplemented by reference TRBV7-9 and TRBJ1-4, the full variable domain reads DTGVSQNPRHKITKRGQNVTFRCDPISEHNRLYWYRQTLGQGPEFLTYFQNEAQLEKSRLLSDRFSAERPKGSFSTLEIQRTEQGDSAMYLCASSSGSGSWATNEKLFFGSGTQLSVL.

This chain connects TRBV5-8 to TRBJ1-3, with 8 bases matching TRBD1. V lost 4 bases, J lost 2 bases, and 5 bases stayed unmatched. CDR1 is SGHTS, CDR2 YDEGEE, per germline. This CDR3 spans 15 amino acids. In DNA form, the CDR3 reads TGTGCCAGCAGCCTCAGGGGGCATCCTGGAAACACCATATATTTT. Translation: CASSLRGHPGNTIYF.

V and J are TRBV6-2 or TRBV6-3 and TRBJ1-1, with D perhaps matching TRBD1 (6 bases). Germline V gene sequence: CDR1 MNHEY, CDR2 SVGEGT. V was shortened by 7 bases and J by 5 bases, with 17 bases between the two germline ends. The CDR3 consists of 14 residues. In DNA, the CDR3 is TGTGCCAGCAACCCATCGGGGGGCTGGACTGAAGCTTTCTTT. Its translation: CASNPSGGWTEAFF.

The chain uses TRBV10-1 and TRBJ1-3; 10 bases align to TRBD1. Germline V gene data show CDR1 as WNHNN and CDR2 as SYGVQD (reference sequence). This CDR3 contains 19 residues. CDR3: CALPGQGPERDNSGNTIYF. CDR3 DNA sequence: TGCGCACTCCCGGGACAGGGGCCCGAGCGCGACAACTCTGGAAACACCATATATTTT.

J is TRBJ1-5 and V is TRBV2; D uncertain. In germline, CDR1 is SNHLY, CDR2 FYNNEI. This CDR3 has 15 amino acids. The V end lost 2 bases, the J end lost 2 bases, and 10 bases lay between the germline ends. CDR3 sequence: CASSEREVGNQPQHF. As DNA, the CDR3 is TGTGCCAGCAGTGAAAGGGAAGTGGGCAATCAGCCCCAGCATTTT.